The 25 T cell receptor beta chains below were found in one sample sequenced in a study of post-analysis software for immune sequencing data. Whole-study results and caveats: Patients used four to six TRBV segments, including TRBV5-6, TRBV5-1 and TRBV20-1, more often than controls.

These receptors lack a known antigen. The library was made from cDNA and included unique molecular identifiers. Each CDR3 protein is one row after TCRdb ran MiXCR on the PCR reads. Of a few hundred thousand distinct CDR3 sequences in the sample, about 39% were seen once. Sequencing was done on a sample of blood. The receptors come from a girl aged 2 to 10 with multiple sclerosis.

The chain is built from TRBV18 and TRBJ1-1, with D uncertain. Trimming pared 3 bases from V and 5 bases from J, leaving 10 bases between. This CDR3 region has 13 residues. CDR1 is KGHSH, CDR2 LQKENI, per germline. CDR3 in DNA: TGTGCCAGCTCACCCACACCCTGGACTGAAGCTTTCTTT. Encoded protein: CASSPTPWTEAFF.

CDR3 sequence reads: CAGRDNNQPQHF. For the CDR3, the DNA is TGTGCCGGCCGGGACAACAATCAGCCCCAGCATTTT. This rearrangement joins TRBV2 to TRBJ1-5, with D maybe TRBD1 (6 bases). V lost 11 bases to trimming and J lost 3 bases, with 11 bases between them. This CDR3 contains 12 residues. The germline CDR1 and CDR2 sequences are SNHLY and FYNNEI.

CDR3 sequence: CSASRTVGNTIYF. The CDR3 nucleotides read TGCAGTGCTAGTCGCACAGTTGGAAACACCATATATTTT. The chain employs TRBV20-1 and TRBJ1-3, with no clear D. Trimming cost V 3 bases and J 3 bases, with 9 bases left between them. The germline V gene encodes CDR1 DFQATT and CDR2 SNEGSKA (reference sequence). The CDR3 runs 13 residues.

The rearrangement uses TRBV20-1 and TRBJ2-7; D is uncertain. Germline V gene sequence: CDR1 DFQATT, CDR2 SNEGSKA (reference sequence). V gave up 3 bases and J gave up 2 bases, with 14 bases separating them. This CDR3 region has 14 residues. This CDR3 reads CSASYPRSPYEQYF. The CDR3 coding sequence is TGCAGTGCTAGTTATCCTCGGAGCCCCTACGAGCAGTACTTC.

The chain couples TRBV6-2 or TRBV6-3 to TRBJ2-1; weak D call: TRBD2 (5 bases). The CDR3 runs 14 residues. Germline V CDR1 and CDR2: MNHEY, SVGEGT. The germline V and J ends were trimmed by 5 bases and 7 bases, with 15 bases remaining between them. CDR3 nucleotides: TGTGCCAGCAGTCAGTCGAGGGTTCAGAATGAGCAGTTCTTC. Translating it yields CASSQSRVQNEQFF.

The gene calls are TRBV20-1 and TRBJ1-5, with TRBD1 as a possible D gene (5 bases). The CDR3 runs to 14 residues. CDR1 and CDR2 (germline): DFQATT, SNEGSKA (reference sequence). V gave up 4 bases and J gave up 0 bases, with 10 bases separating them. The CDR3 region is CSAKVGGSNQPQHF. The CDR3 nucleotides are TGCAGTGCTAAGGTTGGGGGTAGCAATCAGCCCCAGCATTTT.

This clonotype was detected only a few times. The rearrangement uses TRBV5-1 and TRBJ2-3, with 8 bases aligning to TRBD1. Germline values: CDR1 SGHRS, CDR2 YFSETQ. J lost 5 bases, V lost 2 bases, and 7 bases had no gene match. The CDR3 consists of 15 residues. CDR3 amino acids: CASSLGQGRKDTQYF. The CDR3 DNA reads TGCGCCAGCAGCTTAGGACAGGGAAGGAAAGATACGCAGTATTTT.

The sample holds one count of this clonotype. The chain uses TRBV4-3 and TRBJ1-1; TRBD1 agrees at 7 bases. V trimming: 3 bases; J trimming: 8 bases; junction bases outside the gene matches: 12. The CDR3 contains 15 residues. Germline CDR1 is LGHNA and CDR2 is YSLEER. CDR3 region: CASSHNLNRGREAFF. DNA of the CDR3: TGCGCCAGCAGCCATAACTTAAACAGGGGTAGGGAAGCTTTCTTT.

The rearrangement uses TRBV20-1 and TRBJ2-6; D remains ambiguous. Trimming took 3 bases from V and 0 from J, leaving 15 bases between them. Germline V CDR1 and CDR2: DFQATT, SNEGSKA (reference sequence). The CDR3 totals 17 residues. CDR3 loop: CSASNAIPDSGANVLTF. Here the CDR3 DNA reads TGCAGTGCTAGTAACGCCATTCCCGACTCTGGGGCCAACGTCCTGACTTTC.

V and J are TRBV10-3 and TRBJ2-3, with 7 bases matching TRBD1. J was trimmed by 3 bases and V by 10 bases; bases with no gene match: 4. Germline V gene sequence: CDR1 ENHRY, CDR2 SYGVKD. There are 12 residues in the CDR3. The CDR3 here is CATKDRTDTQYF. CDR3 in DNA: TGTGCCACGAAGGACAGGACAGATACGCAGTATTTT.

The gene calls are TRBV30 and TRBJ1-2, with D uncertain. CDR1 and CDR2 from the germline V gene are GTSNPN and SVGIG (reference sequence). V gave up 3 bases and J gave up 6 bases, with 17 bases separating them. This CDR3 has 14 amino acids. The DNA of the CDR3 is TGTGCCTGGAGGCTCACCCCCCGGCGTCATGGCTACACCTTC. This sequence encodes CAWRLTPRRHGYTF.

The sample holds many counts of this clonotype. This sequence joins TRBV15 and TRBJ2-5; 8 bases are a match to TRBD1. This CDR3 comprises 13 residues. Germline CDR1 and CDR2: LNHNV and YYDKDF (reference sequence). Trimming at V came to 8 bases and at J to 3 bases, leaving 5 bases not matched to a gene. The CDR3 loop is CATAGGIEETQYF. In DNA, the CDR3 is TGTGCCACCGCAGGGGGCATCGAAGAGACCCAGTACTTC.

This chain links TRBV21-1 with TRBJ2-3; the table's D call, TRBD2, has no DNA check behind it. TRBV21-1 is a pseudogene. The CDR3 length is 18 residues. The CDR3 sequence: CASSGTGTSGDARETQYF. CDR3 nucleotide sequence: TGTGCCAGCAGCGGGACTGGGACTAGCGGGGACGCACGAGAGACGCAGTATTTT.

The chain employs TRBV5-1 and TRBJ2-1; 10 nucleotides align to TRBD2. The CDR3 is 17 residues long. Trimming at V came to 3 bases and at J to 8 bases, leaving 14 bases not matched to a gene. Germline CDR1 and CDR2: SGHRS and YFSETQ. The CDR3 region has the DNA TGCGCCAGCAGCTACCCCACGATCAGCGGGAGGGCTGATGAGCAGTTCTTC. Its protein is CASSYPTISGRADEQFF.

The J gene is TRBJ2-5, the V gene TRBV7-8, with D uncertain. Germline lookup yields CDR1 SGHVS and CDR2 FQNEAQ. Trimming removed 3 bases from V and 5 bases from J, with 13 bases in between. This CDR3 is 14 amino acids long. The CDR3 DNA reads TGTGCCAGCAGCTTGGAGAGCTATGGGGAGACCCAGTACTTC. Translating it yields CASSLESYGETQYF.

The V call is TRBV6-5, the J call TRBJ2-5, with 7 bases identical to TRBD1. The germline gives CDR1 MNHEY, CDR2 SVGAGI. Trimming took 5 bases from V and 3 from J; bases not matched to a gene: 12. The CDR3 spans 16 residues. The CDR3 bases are TGTGCCAGCAGTCCCTACGAGGGGGCTCACAAAGAGACCCAGTACTTC. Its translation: CASSPYEGAHKETQYF.

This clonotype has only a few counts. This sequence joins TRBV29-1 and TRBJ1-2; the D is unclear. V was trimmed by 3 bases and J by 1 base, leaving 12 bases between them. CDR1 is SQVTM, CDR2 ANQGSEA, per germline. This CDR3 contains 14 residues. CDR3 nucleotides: TGCAGCGTTGATGTACGGGGTTTTAACTATGGCTACACCTTC. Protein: CSVDVRGFNYGYTF.

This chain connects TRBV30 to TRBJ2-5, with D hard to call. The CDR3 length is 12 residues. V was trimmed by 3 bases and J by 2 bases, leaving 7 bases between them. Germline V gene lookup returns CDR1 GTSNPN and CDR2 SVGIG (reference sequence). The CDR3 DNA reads TGTGCCTGGAGCTTGAGTCAAGAGACCCAGTACTTC. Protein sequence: CAWSLSQETQYF.

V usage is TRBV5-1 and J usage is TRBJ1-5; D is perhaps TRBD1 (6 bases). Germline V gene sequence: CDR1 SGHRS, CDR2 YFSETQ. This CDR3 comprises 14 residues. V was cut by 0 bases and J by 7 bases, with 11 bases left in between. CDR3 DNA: TGCGCCAGCAGCTTGGGGGGGCACGGGCAGCCCCAGCATTTT. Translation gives CASSLGGHGQPQHF.

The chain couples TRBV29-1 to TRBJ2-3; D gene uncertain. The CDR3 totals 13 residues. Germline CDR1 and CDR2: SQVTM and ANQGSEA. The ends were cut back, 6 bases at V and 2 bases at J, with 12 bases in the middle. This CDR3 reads CSVGTVHTDTQYF. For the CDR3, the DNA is TGCAGCGTCGGAACAGTTCACACAGATACGCAGTATTTT.

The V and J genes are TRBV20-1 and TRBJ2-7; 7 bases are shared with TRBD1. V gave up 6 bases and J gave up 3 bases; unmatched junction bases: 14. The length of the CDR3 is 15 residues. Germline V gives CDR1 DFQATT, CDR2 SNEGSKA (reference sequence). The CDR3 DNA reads TGCAGTGCGTGGTGGGGGCTACAGGGGAGCTACGAGCAGTACTTC. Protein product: CSAWWGLQGSYEQYF.

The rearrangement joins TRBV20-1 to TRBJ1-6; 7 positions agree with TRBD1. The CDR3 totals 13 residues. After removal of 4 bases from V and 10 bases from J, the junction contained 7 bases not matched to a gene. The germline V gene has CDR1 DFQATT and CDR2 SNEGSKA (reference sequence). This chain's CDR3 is CSATRDSRSPLHF. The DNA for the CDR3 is TGCAGTGCTACTCGGGACAGTAGGTCACCCCTCCACTTT.

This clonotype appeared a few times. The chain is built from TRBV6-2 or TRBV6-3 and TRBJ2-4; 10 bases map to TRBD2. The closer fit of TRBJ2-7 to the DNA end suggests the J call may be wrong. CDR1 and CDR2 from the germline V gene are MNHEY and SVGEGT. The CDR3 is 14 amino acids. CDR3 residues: CASNTLAGEDEQYF. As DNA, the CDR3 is TGTGCCAGCAATACTCTAGCGGGAGAGGACGAGCAGTACTTC.

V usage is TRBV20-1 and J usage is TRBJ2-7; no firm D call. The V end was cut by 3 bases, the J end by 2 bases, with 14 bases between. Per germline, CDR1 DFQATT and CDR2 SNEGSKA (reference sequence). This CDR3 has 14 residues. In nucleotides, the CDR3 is TGCAGTGCTAGCAGGACCCTTAAACCCTACGAGCAGTACTTC. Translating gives CSASRTLKPYEQYF.

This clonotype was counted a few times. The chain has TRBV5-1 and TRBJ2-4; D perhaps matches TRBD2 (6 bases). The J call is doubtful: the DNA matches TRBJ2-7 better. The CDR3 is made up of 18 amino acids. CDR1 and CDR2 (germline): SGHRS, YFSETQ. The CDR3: CASSLGSVAEATSYEQYF. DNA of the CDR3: TGCGCCAGCAGCTTGGGTAGTGTAGCGGAAGCTACATCATACGAGCAGTACTTC.